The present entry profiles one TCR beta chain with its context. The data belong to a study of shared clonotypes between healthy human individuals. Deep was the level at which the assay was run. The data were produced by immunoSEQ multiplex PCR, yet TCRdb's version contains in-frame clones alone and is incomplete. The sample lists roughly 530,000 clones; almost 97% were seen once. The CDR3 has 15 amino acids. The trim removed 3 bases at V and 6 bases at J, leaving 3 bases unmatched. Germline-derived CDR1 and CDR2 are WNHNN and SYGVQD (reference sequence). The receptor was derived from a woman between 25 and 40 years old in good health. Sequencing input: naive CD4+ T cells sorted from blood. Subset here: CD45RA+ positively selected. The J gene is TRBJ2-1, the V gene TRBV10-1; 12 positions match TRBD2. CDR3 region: CASSEGTSGSNEQFF. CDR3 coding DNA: TGCGCCAGCAGTGAAGGGACTAGCGGGTCCAATGAGCAGTTCTTC.